The 3 T cell receptor beta chains below come from one sample, sequenced in a study of beta chain features in type 1 diabetes. Investigators reverse transcribed all isolated RNA, so they sequenced expressed TCRB transcripts. Sequenced by immunoSEQ multiplex PCR; TCRdb stores in-frame clones only, minus some. This repertoire shows 310,000 or so clones, 8% to 13% found once; its top ten account for over 0.015%. The material sequenced was naive CD4+ T cells from blood. Source of these receptors: a woman between 25 and 40 years old in good health.

This chain links TRBV5-6 with TRBJ2-3, with D uncertain. Trimming cost V 1 base and J 2 bases, with 8 bases left between them. The length of the CDR3 is 14 residues. Germline CDR1 and CDR2: SGHDT and YYEEEE. CDR3 in amino acids: CASSLIRPTDTQYF. CDR3 sequence (DNA): TGTGCCAGCAGCTTGATCAGGCCCACAGATACGCAGTATTTT.

This clone showed up just a few times. The sample has other DNA sequences that encode this CDR3 too. The chain links TRBV29-1 to TRBJ2-2; a possible D gene is TRBD1 (6 bases). The CDR3 consists of 12 residues. The germline V gene has CDR1 SQVTM and CDR2 ANQGSEA. V was trimmed by 6 bases and J by 1 base, leaving 6 bases between them. Written as DNA, the CDR3 is TGCAGCGTGGGACAGAACACCGGGGAGCTGTTTTTT. Protein sequence: CSVGQNTGELFF.

The chain has TRBV28 and TRBJ2-7, with a possible D match to TRBD2 (6 bases). Germline values: CDR1 MDHEN, CDR2 SYDVKM. Trimming left V 5 bases short and J 3 bases short, with 14 bases between. The CDR3 runs 14 residues. CDR3 in amino acids: CASSTPGEVYEQYF. The CDR3 region has the DNA TGTGCCAGCAGTACCCCGGGGGAGGTCTACGAGCAGTACTTC.